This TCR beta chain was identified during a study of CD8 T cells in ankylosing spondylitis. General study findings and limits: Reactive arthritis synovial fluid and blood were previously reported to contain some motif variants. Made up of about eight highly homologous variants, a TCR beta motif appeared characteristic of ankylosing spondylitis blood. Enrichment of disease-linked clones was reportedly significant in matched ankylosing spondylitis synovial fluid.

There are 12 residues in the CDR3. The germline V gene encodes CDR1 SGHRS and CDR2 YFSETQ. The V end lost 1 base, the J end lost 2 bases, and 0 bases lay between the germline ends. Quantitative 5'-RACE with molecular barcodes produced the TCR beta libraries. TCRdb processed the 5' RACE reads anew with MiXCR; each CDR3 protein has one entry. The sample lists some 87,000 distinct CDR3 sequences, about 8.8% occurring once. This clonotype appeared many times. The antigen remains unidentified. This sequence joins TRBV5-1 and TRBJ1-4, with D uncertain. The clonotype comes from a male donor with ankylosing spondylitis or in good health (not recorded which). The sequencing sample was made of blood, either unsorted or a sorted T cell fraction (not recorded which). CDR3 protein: CASSLTNEKLFF. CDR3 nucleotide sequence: TGCGCCAGCAGCTTGACTAATGAAAAACTGTTTTTT.